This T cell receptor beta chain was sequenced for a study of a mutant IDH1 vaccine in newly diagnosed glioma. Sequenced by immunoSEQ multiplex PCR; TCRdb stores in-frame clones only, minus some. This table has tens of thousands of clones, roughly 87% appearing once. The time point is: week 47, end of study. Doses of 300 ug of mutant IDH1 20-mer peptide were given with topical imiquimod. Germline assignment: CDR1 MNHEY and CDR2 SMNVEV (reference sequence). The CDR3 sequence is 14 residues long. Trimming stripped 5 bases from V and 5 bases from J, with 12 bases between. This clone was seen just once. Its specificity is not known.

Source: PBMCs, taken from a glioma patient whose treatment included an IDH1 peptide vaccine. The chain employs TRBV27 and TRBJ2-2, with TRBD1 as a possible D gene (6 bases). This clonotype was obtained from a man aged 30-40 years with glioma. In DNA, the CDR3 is TGTGCCAGCAGTGGGACAAGGAGAACCGGGGAGCTGTTTTTT. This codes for CASSGTRRTGELFF.